The 23 T cell receptor beta chains listed next were all sequenced from one sample in a study of control samples from healthy donors and cancer patients. Assay used: immunoSEQ multiplex PCR; TCRdb lists only in-frame clones, some missing. This sample has over 80,000 clones, with roughly 78% found just once. The sequenced sample consisted of blood. The receptors originated from a man aged 55 to 70 in good health.

The chain carries TRBV2 and TRBJ1-1; D unclear. V was pared by 2 bases and J by 6 bases, with 13 bases between. The length of the CDR3 is 14 residues. Germline lookup yields CDR1 SNHLY and CDR2 FYNNEI. CDR3 sequence (DNA): TGTGCCAGCAGTGAATTAAGGACGGTATCTGAAGCTTTCTTT. As protein: CASSELRTVSEAFF.

The V gene is TRBV4-1, the J gene TRBJ2-1, with 10 bases fitting TRBD2. The germline V gene has CDR1 MGHRA and CDR2 YSYEKL. V lost 0 bases, J lost 6 bases, and 8 bases stayed unmatched. CDR3 length: 17 amino acids. CDR3 nucleotide sequence: TGCGCCAGCAGCCAAGAACACACTAGCGGGATGTTCAATGAGCAGTTCTTC. Its protein is CASSQEHTSGMFNEQFF.

The V and J genes are TRBV5-1 and TRBJ2-7; 8 bases agree with TRBD1. V was pared by 2 bases and J by 4 bases, with 5 bases of the junction left unmatched. CDR1 is SGHRS and CDR2 is YFSETQ in the germline V gene. The CDR3 runs 14 residues. The DNA for the CDR3 is TGCGCCAGCAGCTTCGGACAGGGAGGTTACGAGCAGTACTTC. The encoded protein is CASSFGQGGYEQYF.

J is TRBJ2-2 and V is TRBV29-1; D gene uncertain. V was pared by 6 bases and J by 0 bases, with 11 bases between. This CDR3 contains 14 residues. Germline V gene data show CDR1 as SQVTM and CDR2 as ANQGSEA. Here the CDR3 DNA reads TGCAGCGTAATTGGGCCGCCGAACACCGGGGAGCTGTTTTTT. It specifies CSVIGPPNTGELFF.

In its sample, this clone was seen a few times. The chain has TRBV5-1 and TRBJ2-7; D is unresolved. The germline V and J ends were trimmed by 0 bases and 2 bases, with 9 bases remaining between them. The length of the CDR3 is 14 residues. CDR1 and CDR2 (germline): SGHRS, YFSETQ. DNA of the CDR3: TGCGCCAGCAGCTTGGATCTTGCTCCCTACGAGCAGTACTTC. It yields the protein CASSLDLAPYEQYF.

The rearrangement uses TRBV18 and TRBJ2-2, with a tentative D call TRBD1 (5 bases). Per germline, CDR1 KGHSH and CDR2 LQKENI. This CDR3 is built from 16 residues. Trimming took 5 bases from V and 1 from J, leaving 14 bases between them. CDR3 bases: TGTGCCAGCTCAACTTCCTCACAGGAGAACACCGGGGAGCTGTTTTTT. Protein sequence: CASSTSSQENTGELFF.

The V and J genes are TRBV30 and TRBJ1-5; D remains unclear. Germline V gives CDR1 GTSNPN, CDR2 SVGIG (reference sequence). The CDR3 length is 14 residues. Trimming left V 1 base short and J 0 bases short, with 7 bases between. Here the CDR3 DNA reads TGTGCCTGGAGTGCAGGAGATAGCAATCAGCCCCAGCATTTT. Its protein product is CAWSAGDSNQPQHF. The full variable domain, in which reference TRBV30 and TRBJ1-5 provide the parts outside the CDR3, is SQTIHQWPATLVQPVGSPLSLECTVEGTSNPNLYWYRQAAGRGLQLLFYSVGIGQISSEVPQNLSASRPQDRQFILSSKKLLLSDSGFYLCAWSAGDSNQPQHFGDGTRLSIL.

This chain connects TRBV3-1 (or the pseudogene TRBV3-2) to TRBJ1-2, with 8 bases aligning to TRBD1. This CDR3 is 14 amino acids long. V lost 2 bases, J lost 7 bases, and 6 bases stayed unmatched. Germline V gene sequence: CDR1 LGHDT, CDR2 YNNKEL (reference sequence). For the CDR3, the DNA is TGTGCCAGCAGCCAAAACCGACAGGGGAGTGGCTACACCTTC. It translates to CASSQNRQGSGYTF.

The chain uses TRBV30 and TRBJ1-4; TRBD1 might be the D (5 bases). Trimming removed 8 bases at V and 6 bases at J, with 13 bases between. The CDR3 consists of 12 residues. Per germline, CDR1 GTSNPN and CDR2 SVGIG (reference sequence). The CDR3 region is CALEVGDEKLFF. The CDR3 DNA reads as TGTGCCCTAGAAGTAGGGGATGAAAAACTGTTTTTT.

The rearrangement uses TRBV5-1 and TRBJ2-3, with TRBD1 matching 7 bases. V shed 3 bases, J shed 2 bases, and the junction held 12 bases outside the gene matches. CDR1 is SGHRS, CDR2 YFSETQ, per germline. The CDR3 spans 17 residues. This CDR3 is CASSSPGQSIYTDTQYF. The CDR3 DNA sequence: TGCGCCAGCAGCTCTCCGGGACAGAGTATATACACAGATACGCAGTATTTT. Combining the CDR3 with reference TRBV5-1 and TRBJ2-3 gives the whole variable domain KAGVTQTPRYLIKTRGQQVTLSCSPISGHRSVSWYQQTPGQGLQFLFEYFSETQRNKGNFPGRFSGRQFSNSRSEMNVSTLELGDSALYLCASSSPGQSIYTDTQYFGPGTRLTVL.

This clone was seen once. This chain uses TRBV15 with TRBJ2-5, with D unresolved. Between the trimmed V and J ends, which lost 0 bases and 6 bases, there was a span of 5 bases. The CDR3 length is 12 residues. Germline V lookup: CDR1 LNHNV, CDR2 YYDKDF (reference sequence). The CDR3 bases are TGTGCCACCAGCAGAGATTGGAAGACCCAGTACTTC. This sequence encodes CATSRDWKTQYF.

This clone was recorded a few times. The gene calls are TRBV19 and TRBJ1-5; D is possibly TRBD1 (5 bases). CDR3 size: 14 residues. Germline V CDR1 and CDR2: LNHDA, SQIVND (reference sequence). V was shortened by 6 bases and J by 4 bases, with 13 bases between the two germline ends. In DNA, the CDR3 is TGTGCCAGTAGGGGGACGGGTTTGAATCAGCCCCAGCATTTT. Translated, it gives CASRGTGLNQPQHF.

The V gene is TRBV7-9, the J gene TRBJ1-4; 10 nucleotides match TRBD1. In germline, CDR1 is SEHNR, CDR2 FQNEAQ (reference sequence). V was pared by 0 bases and J by 1 base, with 8 bases of the junction left unmatched. The CDR3 loop spans 19 amino acids. The CDR3 sequence: CASSLAVGTGARTNEKLFF. CDR3 coding DNA: TGTGCCAGCAGCTTAGCAGTGGGGACAGGGGCCAGAACTAATGAAAAACTGTTTTTT.

The chain combines TRBV3-1 (or the pseudogene TRBV3-2) with TRBJ1-1; no definite D call. V lost 8 bases to trimming and J lost 4 bases, with 14 bases between them. CDR3 length: 13 residues. CDR1 and CDR2 (germline): LGHDT, YNNKEL (reference sequence). The CDR3 sequence is CASQATAGTEAFF. The CDR3 coding sequence is TGTGCCAGCCAAGCTACAGCGGGCACTGAAGCTTTCTTT.

This clone was seen a few times. The chain employs TRBV7-9 and TRBJ2-3, with D possibly matching TRBD1 (6 bases). CDR3 length equals 15 residues. With 7 bases removed from V and 4 bases from J, the gap between germline ends came to 18 bases. The germline V gene encodes CDR1 SEHNR and CDR2 FQNEAQ (reference sequence). The CDR3 DNA follows: TGTGCCAGCACCCATCTGACAGGCCGACCAGATACGCAGTATTTT. Translated: CASTHLTGRPDTQYF.

The J gene is TRBJ1-2, the V gene TRBV6-5, with TRBD1 matching over 7 bases. The junction had 13 bases not matched to a gene; V was cut back by 5 bases and J by 7 bases. Germline lookup yields CDR1 MNHEY and CDR2 SVGAGI. The CDR3 sequence is 15 residues long. The CDR3 here is CASSPLRQGVGGYTF. The CDR3 DNA follows: TGTGCCAGCAGTCCGCTCCGACAGGGCGTAGGTGGCTACACCTTC.

This clone was recorded only once. The V call is TRBV10-3, the J call TRBJ1-6, with 7 bases fitting TRBD1. With V trimmed by 0 bases and J by 0 bases, 8 bases remained unmatched. This CDR3 is 19 amino acids long. From germline, CDR1 is ENHRY and CDR2 SYGVKD. CDR3 coding DNA: TGTGCCATCAGTGAGTCGCGAGACAGGGATAACTCCTATAATTCACCCCTCCACTTT. The encoded protein is CAISESRDRDNSYNSPLHF.

This clone has only one observation. V and J are TRBV4-2 and TRBJ1-6, with 7 bases fitting TRBD1. J gave up 7 bases and V 0 bases, and 6 bases lay outside the gene matches. Germline V CDR1 and CDR2: LGHNA, YNFKEQ. CDR3 length: 16 residues. The DNA of the CDR3 is TGTGCCAGCAGCCAAGACTTACAGGGGTTGAATTCACCCCTCCACTTT. Residues: CASSQDLQGLNSPLHF.

This rearrangement joins TRBV30 to TRBJ1-4, with unresolved D. Trimming removed 0 bases from V and 0 bases from J, with 11 bases in between. The germline V gene encodes CDR1 GTSNPN and CDR2 SVGIG (reference sequence). CDR3 length equals 16 residues. The CDR3 sequence is CAWSVWQASTNEKLFF. For the CDR3, the DNA is TGTGCCTGGAGTGTTTGGCAGGCGTCAACTAATGAAAAACTGTTTTTT.

Only a few counts were recorded for this clone. This chain links TRBV4-1 with TRBJ1-3; no clear D gene. Germline lookup yields CDR1 MGHRA and CDR2 YSYEKL. This CDR3 comprises 15 residues. Trimming cost V 5 bases and J 0 bases, with 11 bases left between them. The CDR3 bases are TGCGCCAGCAGCGGAGGGAAGAGCTCTGGAAACACCATATATTTT. This encodes CASSGGKSSGNTIYF.

J is TRBJ1-2 and V is TRBV10-2; D is perhaps TRBD1 (6 bases). This CDR3 has 14 residues. V dropped 0 bases and J dropped 7 bases, with 12 bases sitting between them. Germline CDR1 and CDR2: WSHSY and SAAADI. CDR3 sequence: CASSESSQGGGYTF. The CDR3 DNA is TGCGCCAGCAGTGAGTCGTCACAGGGAGGTGGCTACACCTTC.

V is TRBV7-3 and J is TRBJ2-3, with D perhaps TRBD1 (5 bases). Germline CDR1 reads SGHTA; CDR2 reads FQGTGA. The CDR3 is 16 residues long. Trimming pared 5 bases from V and 0 bases from J, leaving 15 bases between. Here the CDR3 reads CASSLNRRSSTDTQYF. CDR3 in DNA: TGTGCCAGCAGCCTAAACAGGCGATCTAGCACAGATACGCAGTATTTT.

This chain links TRBV4-1 with TRBJ2-7, with 7 positions matching TRBD2. Germline loops: CDR1 MGHRA, CDR2 YSYEKL. Germline trimming cut 3 bases from V and 5 bases from J; bases unmatched to any gene: 4. This CDR3 is 13 amino acids long. The CDR3 spells CASSHPGGDEQYF. For the CDR3, the DNA is TGCGCCAGCAGCCACCCTGGGGGGGACGAGCAGTACTTC.